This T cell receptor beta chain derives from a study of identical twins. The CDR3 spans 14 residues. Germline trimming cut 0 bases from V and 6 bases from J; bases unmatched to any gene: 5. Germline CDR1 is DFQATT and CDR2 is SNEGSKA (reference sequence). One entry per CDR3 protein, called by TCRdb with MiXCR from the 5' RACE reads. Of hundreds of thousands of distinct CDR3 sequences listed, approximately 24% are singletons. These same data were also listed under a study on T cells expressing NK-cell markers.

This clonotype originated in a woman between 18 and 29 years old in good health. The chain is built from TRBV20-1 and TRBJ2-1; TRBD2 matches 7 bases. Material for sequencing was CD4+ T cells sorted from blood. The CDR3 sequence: CSARDPRLANEQFF. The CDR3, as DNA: TGCAGTGCTAGAGATCCCCGACTAGCCAATGAGCAGTTCTTC.